What follows are 5 T cell receptor beta chains derived from one specimen sequenced in a study of cytomegalovirus exposure and HLA in healthy donors. The method was immunoSEQ multiplex PCR; TCRdb's version includes in-frame clones alone and lacks a portion of them. This table holds roughly 150,000 clones, approximately 91% found once. Input material: PBMCs. These receptors were taken from a man younger than 30 in good health and CMV-seronegative.

The V call is TRBV10-3, the J call TRBJ2-3; the match to TRBD1 covers 9 bases. The germline CDR1 and CDR2 sequences are ENHRY and SYGVKD. The CDR3 runs to 21 residues. The V gene end was trimmed by 7 bases and the J gene end by 9 bases; junction bases not matched to a gene: 32. CDR3 sequence reads: CAITESRTGDNTQIPPGTQYF. The DNA for the CDR3 is TGTGCCATCACCGAGTCTAGGACAGGGGACAATACACAGATACCACCGGGCACGCAGTATTTT.

The rearrangement joins TRBV14 to TRBJ1-2; D remains unclear. This CDR3 region has 13 residues. The germline CDR1 and CDR2 sequences are SGHDN and FVKESK. Trimming shortened V by 6 bases and J by 4 bases, and 12 bases separated the two germline ends. In DNA form, the CDR3 reads TGTGCCAGCAGTTTGGTCGGAGCCTATGGCTACACCTTC. The encoded protein is CASSLVGAYGYTF.

The V call is TRBV9, the J call TRBJ2-1, with no clear D. CDR1 and CDR2 from the germline V gene are SGDLS and YYNGEE. This CDR3 contains 14 residues. V was cut by 0 bases and J by 7 bases, with 11 bases left in between. CDR3 bases: TGTGCCAGCAGCGTAGGGTCACCCGGGAATGAGCAGTTCTTC. This encodes CASSVGSPGNEQFF.

This clone showed up just a few times. J is TRBJ1-6 and V is TRBV30; a possible D gene is TRBD1 (5 bases). CDR1 and CDR2 (germline): GTSNPN, SVGIG (reference sequence). The CDR3 spans 16 residues. V dropped 5 bases and J dropped 0 bases, with 14 bases sitting between them. For the CDR3, the DNA is TGTGCCTGGGGCGAAGACAGCCTCTCCTATAATTCACCCCTCCACTTT. This encodes CAWGEDSLSYNSPLHF. Complete variable domain (other parts from reference TRBV30 and TRBJ1-6): SQTIHQWPATLVQPVGSPLSLECTVEGTSNPNLYWYRQAAGRGLQLLFYSVGIGQISSEVPQNLSASRPQDRQFILSSKKLLLSDSGFYLCAWGEDSLSYNSPLHFGNGTRLTVT.

The table lists this clone with a few counts. V is TRBV5-4 and J is TRBJ1-2; TRBD1 matches at 7 bases. Germline trimming cut 1 base from V and 4 bases from J; bases unmatched to any gene: 4. The CDR3 is made up of 14 amino acids. CDR1 is SGHNT and CDR2 is YYREEE in the germline V gene (reference sequence). In nucleotides, the CDR3 is TGTGCCAGCAGCTTGCGAGGGACAGCCTATGGCTACACCTTC. Encoded protein: CASSLRGTAYGYTF.